This TCR beta chain was sequenced during a study of blood T cell repertoires in COVID-19. As for the study in general: The cDNA or gDNA used as material had been derived from T cells, B-cell-depleted T cells, or PBMCs.

The germline V gene encodes CDR1 SGHTA and CDR2 FQGNSA. With V trimmed by 5 bases and J by 8 bases, 11 bases remained unmatched. CDR3 length equals 15 residues. Original handling: Estimated nucleated cell counts came from reference gene primer amplification. Sequenced by immunoSEQ multiplex PCR; TCRdb stores in-frame clones only, minus some. From that table come the V and J calls and clone size; the DNA was used to work out D and trimming. This table has approximately 50,000 clones, approximately 85% appearing once. Sequencing was carried out using peripheral blood. V usage is TRBV7-2 and J usage is TRBJ2-2; TRBD1 aligns across 7 bases. The receptor was derived from a man between 60 and 75 years old with acute or convalescent COVID-19. CDR3 nucleotide sequence: TGTGCCAGCAGCCCGTATGGGACAGCGCGTGGGGAGCTGTTTTTT. Protein: CASSPYGTARGELFF.